This TCR beta chain was retrieved from a study of cytomegalovirus exposure and HLA in healthy donors. Study-wide background: Researchers previously reported finding more than 100 million unique TCR beta sequences from roughly 180 million T cells.

As to this clone: The antigen remains undetermined.

PCR employed 60 Vbeta and 13 Jbeta primers. The repertoire was sequenced with immunoSEQ multiplex PCR; TCRdb's copy has only in-frame clones and lacks some. The sample yields 140,000 to 150,000 clones, roughly 70% seen once. Study-level points and caveats: Reported findings show TCR beta sequences accurately forecast HLA-A and HLA-B alleles in most subjects.

Germline V gene sequence: CDR1 SGHDT, CDR2 YYEEEE. The CDR3 runs to 14 residues. J was trimmed by 5 bases and V by 3 bases; bases with no gene match: 5. The source material was PBMCs. This chain uses TRBV5-6 with TRBJ1-1, with 9 bases identical to TRBD1. The TCR comes from a man between 25 and 39 years old in good health and CMV-seronegative. CDR3 bases: TGTGCCAGCAGCTGGGGACAGGGCTGGACTGAAGCTTTCTTT. Amino acids: CASSWGQGWTEAFF.